This T cell receptor (beta chain) was identified in a study of T cells expressing NK-cell markers. Study-wide background: In sorted CD3+CD56+NKG2C+, CD3+CD56+NKG2C- and CD3+CD56-NKG2C+ T cells, TCR beta repertoires were obtained. Findings and limits, study-wide: Each of roughly 6 donors carried dominant NKG2C+ clonotypes accounting for about 1.0-8% of CD8+ T cells. What remained unclear was the HCMV specificity of expanded NKG2C+ T cell clones.

TCRdb reprocessed the 5' RACE reads, keeping one entry per CDR3 protein, no DNA. There are about 450,000 distinct CDR3 sequences in the sample, with about 7.1% held by the top ten. In the case of this clonotype: The antigen is undetermined.

The germline V gene has CDR1 SGHTA and CDR2 FQGNSA. The CDR3 totals 16 residues. The J gene is TRBJ1-6, the V gene TRBV7-2. The receptor's source is a woman between 18 and 75 years old in good health. Sequencing used blood T cells: a sorted CD56 or NKG2C T cell subset, CD4+ or CD8+ T cells, or bulk PBMC T cells (not recorded which). The CDR3 spells CASSYSVGGGNSPLHF. Full variable domain (missing parts from reference TRBV7-2 and TRBJ1-6): GAGVSQSPSNKVTEKGKDVELRCDPISGHTALYWYRQSLGQGLEFLIYFQGNSAPDKSGLPSDRFSAERTGGSVSTLTIQRTQQEDSAVYLCASSYSVGGGNSPLHFGNGTRLTVT.